The 9 T cell receptor beta chains in this list originate from one sample, sequenced in a study of HIV-infected patients and healthy controls. TCRdb re-called the 5' RACE reads with MiXCR, one entry per CDR3 protein. Among roughly 68,000 distinct CDR3 sequences listed, 15% to 20% were seen once. Material for sequencing was CD4+ T cells from blood. The source is a human donor in good health.

The chain links TRBV5-1 to TRBJ2-5; 8 bases are a match to TRBD2. The germline gives CDR1 SGHRS, CDR2 YFSETQ. The CDR3 length is 15 residues. Losses at the gene ends were 3 bases for V and 4 bases for J; bases not matched to a gene: 8. CDR3 protein: CASSYVAGRGETQYF. The CDR3 coding sequence is TGCGCCAGCAGCTACGTAGCGGGGCGAGGAGAGACCCAGTACTTC.

Of note for this clonotype: A much larger clone sits a single nucleotide away, making a read error possible. V is TRBV20-1 and J is TRBJ2-7, with 7 nucleotides matching TRBD2. V lost 6 bases, J lost 5 bases, and 13 bases stayed unmatched. The length of the CDR3 is 14 residues. Germline V gene data show CDR1 as DFQATT and CDR2 as SNEGSKA (reference sequence). Here the CDR3 DNA reads TGCAGTGCCCCGTGGGGCGGGAGAGGCAACGAGCAGTACTTC. Its translation: CSAPWGGRGNEQYF.

This clonotype was seen repeatedly, ten times or more. This rearrangement joins TRBV20-1 to TRBJ1-2; 7 nucleotides align to TRBD1. The CDR3 is made up of 14 amino acids. Germline-derived CDR1 and CDR2 are DFQATT and SNEGSKA (reference sequence). V lost 3 bases to trimming and J lost 6 bases; unmatched junction nucleotides: 10. This chain's CDR3 is CSASPSQGRNGYTF. As DNA, the CDR3 is TGCAGTGCTAGTCCCTCACAGGGGCGGAATGGCTACACCTTC.

This rearrangement joins TRBV11-2 to TRBJ2-3; D possibly corresponds to TRBD1 (6 bases). Trimming left V 8 bases short and J 8 bases short, with 23 bases between. CDR1 and CDR2 (germline): SGHAT, FQNNGV. This CDR3 has 15 amino acids. CDR3 nucleotides: TGTGCCAGCGCAGGAAGGGGGAGTGGGATGGGTACGCAGTATTTT. Amino acids: CASAGRGSGMGTQYF.

As for this clonotype: It may be a read error: a sequence one base away is much more abundant. This sequence joins TRBV5-1 and TRBJ2-7, with 9 positions matching TRBD2. The V gene's germline CDR1 is SGHRS and CDR2 YFSETQ. The V gene end was trimmed by 1 base and the J gene end by 6 bases; junction bases not matched to a gene: 14. This CDR3 has 17 amino acids. CDR3 coding DNA: TGCGCCAGCAGCTTGTTCCTAGCGGGGTCAACTGCCTGCGAGCAGTACTTC. Its protein is CASSLFLAGSTACEQYF. Drawing the rest from reference TRBV5-1 and TRBJ2-7, the complete variable domain is KAGVTQTPRYLIKTRGQQVTLSCSPISGHRSVSWYQQTPGQGLQFLFEYFSETQRNKGNFPGRFSGRQFSNSRSEMNVSTLELGDSALYLCASSLFLAGSTACEQYFGPGTRLTVT.

The chain uses TRBV20-1 and TRBJ1-1; the D is unclear. Trimming shortened V by 0 bases and J by 10 bases, and 12 bases separated the two germline ends. This CDR3 has 12 amino acids. Germline V gene sequence: CDR1 DFQATT, CDR2 SNEGSKA (reference sequence). The CDR3 loop is CSARDRLAPAFF. The DNA of the CDR3 is TGCAGTGCTAGAGATCGTCTCGCTCCAGCTTTCTTT.

Many counts were recorded for this clonotype. The CDR3 loop is CRPAGGHLNTEAFF. The DNA of the CDR3 is TGCAGGCCTGCGGGTGGCCACCTGAACACTGAAGCTTTCTTT. The chain couples TRBV20-1 to TRBJ1-1; no clear D. From germline, CDR1 is DFQATT and CDR2 SNEGSKA (reference sequence). The CDR3 runs 14 residues.

The chain joins TRBV19 to TRBJ1-2; TRBD1 matches at 9 bases. Germline CDR1 and CDR2: LNHDA and SQIVND (reference sequence). The junction had 4 bases not matched to a gene; V was cut back by 5 bases and J by 6 bases. The CDR3 contains 13 residues. The CDR3 protein is CASSWTGEDGYTF. The CDR3 DNA is TGTGCCAGTAGTTGGACAGGGGAGGATGGCTACACCTTC.

This clonotype was seen a few times. J is TRBJ1-4 and V is TRBV29-1; 7 nucleotides agree with TRBD1. The V and J ends lost 6 bases and 6 bases, in that order; junction bases with no gene match: 13. The CDR3 extends over 15 amino acids. In germline, CDR1 is SQVTM, CDR2 ANQGSEA. CDR3 in DNA: TGCAGCGTCACACTGGGACAGTCCTCGGATGAAAAACTGTTTTTT. Translated, it gives CSVTLGQSSDEKLFF.